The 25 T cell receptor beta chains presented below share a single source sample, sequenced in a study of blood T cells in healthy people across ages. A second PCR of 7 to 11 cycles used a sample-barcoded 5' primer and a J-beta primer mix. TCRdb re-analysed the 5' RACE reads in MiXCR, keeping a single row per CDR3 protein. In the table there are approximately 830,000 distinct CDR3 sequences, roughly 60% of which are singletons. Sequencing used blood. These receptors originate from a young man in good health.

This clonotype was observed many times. This chain's CDR3 is CASSLAEAGPYEQYF. The CDR3 nucleotides read TGTGCCAGCAGCTTAGCGGAGGCGGGACCCTACGAGCAGTACTTC. The chain combines TRBV7-2 with TRBJ2-7, with D perhaps TRBD2 (6 bases). The CDR3 has 15 residues. V dropped 0 bases and J dropped 2 bases, with 11 bases sitting between them. Germline loops: CDR1 SGHTA, CDR2 FQGNSA.

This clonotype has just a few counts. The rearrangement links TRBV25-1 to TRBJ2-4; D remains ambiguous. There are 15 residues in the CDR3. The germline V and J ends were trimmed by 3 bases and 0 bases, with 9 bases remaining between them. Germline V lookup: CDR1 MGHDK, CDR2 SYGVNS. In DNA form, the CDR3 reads TGTGCCAGCAGTGACCCTAGACTAGCCAAAAACATTCAGTACTTC. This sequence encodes CASSDPRLAKNIQYF.

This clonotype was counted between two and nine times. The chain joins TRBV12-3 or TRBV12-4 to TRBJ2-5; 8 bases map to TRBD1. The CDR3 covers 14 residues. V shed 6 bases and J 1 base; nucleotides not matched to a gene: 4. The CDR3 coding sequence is TGTGCCAGCAGCTTCAGGGGGCCCCAAGAGACCCAGTACTTC. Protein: CASSFRGPQETQYF.

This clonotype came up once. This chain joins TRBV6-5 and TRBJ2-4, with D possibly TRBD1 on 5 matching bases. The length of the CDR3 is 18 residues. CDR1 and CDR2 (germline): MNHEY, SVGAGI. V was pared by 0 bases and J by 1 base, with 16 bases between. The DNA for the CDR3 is TGTGCCAGCAGTTACTCGGGTGGGGCTCAAGGGGCCAAAAACATTCAGTACTTC. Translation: CASSYSGGAQGAKNIQYF.

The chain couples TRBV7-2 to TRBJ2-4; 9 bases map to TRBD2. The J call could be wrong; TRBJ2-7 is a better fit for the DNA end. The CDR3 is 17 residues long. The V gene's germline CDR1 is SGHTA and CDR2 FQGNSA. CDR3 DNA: TGTGCCAGCAGCGTGAGCGGGGGGCCCCGAAACTCCTACGAGCAGTACTTC. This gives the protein CASSVSGGPRNSYEQYF.

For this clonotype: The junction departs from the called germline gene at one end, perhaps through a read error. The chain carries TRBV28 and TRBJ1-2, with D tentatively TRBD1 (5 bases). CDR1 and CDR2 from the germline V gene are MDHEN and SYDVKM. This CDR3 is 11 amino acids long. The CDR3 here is CTSRGVYGYTF. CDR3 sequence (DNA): TGTACCAGCCGAGGGGTCTATGGCTACACCTTC.

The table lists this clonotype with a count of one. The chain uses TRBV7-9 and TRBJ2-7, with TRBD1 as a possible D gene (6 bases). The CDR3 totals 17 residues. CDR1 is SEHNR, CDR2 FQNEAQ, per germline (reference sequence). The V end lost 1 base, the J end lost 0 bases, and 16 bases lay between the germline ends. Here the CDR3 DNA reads TGTGCCAGCAGCTTAGGACAGGCCGAACTTCTCTCCTACGAGCAGTACTTC. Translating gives CASSLGQAELLSYEQYF.

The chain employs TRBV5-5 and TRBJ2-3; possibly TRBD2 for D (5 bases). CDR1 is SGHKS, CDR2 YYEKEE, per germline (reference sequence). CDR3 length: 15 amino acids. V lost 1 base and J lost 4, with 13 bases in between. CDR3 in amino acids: CASSLYGRIADTQYF. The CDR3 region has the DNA TGTGCCAGCAGCTTGTATGGGAGAATCGCAGATACGCAGTATTTT.

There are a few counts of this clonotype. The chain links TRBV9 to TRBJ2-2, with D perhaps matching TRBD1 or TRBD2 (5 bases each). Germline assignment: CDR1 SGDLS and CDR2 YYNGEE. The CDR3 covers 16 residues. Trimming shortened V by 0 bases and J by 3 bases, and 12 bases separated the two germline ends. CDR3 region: CASSVDFGAYTGELFF. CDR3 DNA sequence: TGTGCCAGCAGCGTAGATTTCGGGGCTTACACCGGGGAGCTGTTTTTT. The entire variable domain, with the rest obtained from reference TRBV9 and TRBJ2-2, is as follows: DSGVTQTPKHLITATGQRVTLRCSPRSGDLSVYWYQQSLDQGLQFLIQYYNGEERAKGNILERFSAQQFPDLHSELNLSSLELGDSALYFCASSVDFGAYTGELFFGEGSRLTVL.

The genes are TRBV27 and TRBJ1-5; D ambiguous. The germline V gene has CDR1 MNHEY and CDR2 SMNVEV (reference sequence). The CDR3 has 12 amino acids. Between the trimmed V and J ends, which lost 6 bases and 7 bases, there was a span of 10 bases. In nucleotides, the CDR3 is TGTGCCAGCAGAGAGGGCGGGCAGCCCCAGCATTTT. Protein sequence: CASREGGQPQHF.

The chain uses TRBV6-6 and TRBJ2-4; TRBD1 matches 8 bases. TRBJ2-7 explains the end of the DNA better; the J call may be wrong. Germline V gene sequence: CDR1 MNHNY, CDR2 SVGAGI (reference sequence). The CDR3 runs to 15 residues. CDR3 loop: CASSYPDRGNHEQYF. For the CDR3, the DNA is TGTGCCAGCAGTTACCCCGACAGGGGCAACCACGAGCAGTACTTC.

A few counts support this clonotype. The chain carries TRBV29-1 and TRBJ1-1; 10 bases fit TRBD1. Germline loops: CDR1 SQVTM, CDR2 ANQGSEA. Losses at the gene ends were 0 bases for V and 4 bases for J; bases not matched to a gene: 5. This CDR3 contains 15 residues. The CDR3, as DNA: TGCAGCGTTGAAGATGGAGACAGGGGGCTCACTGAAGCTTTCTTT. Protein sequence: CSVEDGDRGLTEAFF.

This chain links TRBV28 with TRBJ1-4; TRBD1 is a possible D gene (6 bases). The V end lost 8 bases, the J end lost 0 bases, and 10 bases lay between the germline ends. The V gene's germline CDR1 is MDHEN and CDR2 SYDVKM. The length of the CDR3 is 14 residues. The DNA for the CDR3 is TGTGCCAGCCTCCGGGGGCCAACTAATGAAAAACTGTTTTTT. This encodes CASLRGPTNEKLFF.

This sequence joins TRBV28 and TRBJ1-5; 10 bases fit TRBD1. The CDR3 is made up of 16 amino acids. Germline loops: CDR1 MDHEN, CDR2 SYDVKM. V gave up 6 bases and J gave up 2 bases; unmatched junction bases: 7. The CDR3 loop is CASRLAGTGGNQPQHF. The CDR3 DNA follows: TGTGCCAGCAGATTAGCCGGGACAGGGGGCAATCAGCCCCAGCATTTT.

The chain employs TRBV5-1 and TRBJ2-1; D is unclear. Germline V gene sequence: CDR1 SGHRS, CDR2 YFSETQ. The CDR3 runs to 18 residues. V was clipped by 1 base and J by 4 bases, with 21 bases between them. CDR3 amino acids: CASSLFVDLSPLYNEQFF. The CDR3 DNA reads TGCGCCAGCAGCTTGTTCGTGGACCTGAGCCCCTTGTACAATGAGCAGTTCTTC.

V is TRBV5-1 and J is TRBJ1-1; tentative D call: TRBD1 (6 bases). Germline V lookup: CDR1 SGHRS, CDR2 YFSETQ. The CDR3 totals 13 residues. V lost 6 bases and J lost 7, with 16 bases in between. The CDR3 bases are TGCGCCAGCACCCAGAGGGGGGCAGGTGAAGCTTTCTTT. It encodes CASTQRGAGEAFF.

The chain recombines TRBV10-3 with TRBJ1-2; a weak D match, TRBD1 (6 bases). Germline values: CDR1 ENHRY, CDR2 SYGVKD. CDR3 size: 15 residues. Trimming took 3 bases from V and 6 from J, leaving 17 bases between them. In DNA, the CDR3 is TGTGCCATCAGTGACAGGGGCAGGAGTTCAGATGGCTACACCTTC. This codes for CAISDRGRSSDGYTF.

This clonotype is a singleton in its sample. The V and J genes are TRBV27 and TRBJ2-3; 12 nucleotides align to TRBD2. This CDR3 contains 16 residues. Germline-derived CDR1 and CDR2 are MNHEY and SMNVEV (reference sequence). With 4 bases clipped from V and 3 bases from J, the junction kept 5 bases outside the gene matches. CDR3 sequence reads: CASSSTSGGWTDTQYF. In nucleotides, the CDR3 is TGTGCCAGCAGTTCAACTAGCGGGGGGTGGACAGATACGCAGTATTTT.

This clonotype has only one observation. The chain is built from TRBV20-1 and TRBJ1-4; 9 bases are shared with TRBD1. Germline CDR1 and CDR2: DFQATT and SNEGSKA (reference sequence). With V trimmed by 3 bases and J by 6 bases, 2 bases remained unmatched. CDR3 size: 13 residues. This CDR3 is CSASGQGYEKLFF. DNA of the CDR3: TGCAGTGCTAGTGGACAGGGGTATGAAAAACTGTTTTTT.

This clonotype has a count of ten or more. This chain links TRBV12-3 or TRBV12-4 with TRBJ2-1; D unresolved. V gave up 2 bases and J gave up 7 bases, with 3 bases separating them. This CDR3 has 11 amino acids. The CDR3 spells CASSLFNEQFF. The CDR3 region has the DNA TGTGCCAGCAGTTTATTTAATGAGCAGTTCTTC.

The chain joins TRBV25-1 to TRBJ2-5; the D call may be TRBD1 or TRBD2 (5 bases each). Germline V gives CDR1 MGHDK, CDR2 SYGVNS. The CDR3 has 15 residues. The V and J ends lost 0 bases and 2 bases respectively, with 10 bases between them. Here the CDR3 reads CASSEYRDDQETQYF. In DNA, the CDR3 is TGTGCCAGCAGTGAATACAGGGACGATCAAGAGACCCAGTACTTC.

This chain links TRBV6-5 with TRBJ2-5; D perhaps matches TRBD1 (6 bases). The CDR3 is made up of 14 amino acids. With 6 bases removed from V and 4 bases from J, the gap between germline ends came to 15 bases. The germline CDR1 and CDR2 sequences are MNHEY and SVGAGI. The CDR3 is CASSPDSPVETQYF. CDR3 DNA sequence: TGTGCCAGCAGCCCGGACAGCCCAGTAGAGACCCAGTACTTC.

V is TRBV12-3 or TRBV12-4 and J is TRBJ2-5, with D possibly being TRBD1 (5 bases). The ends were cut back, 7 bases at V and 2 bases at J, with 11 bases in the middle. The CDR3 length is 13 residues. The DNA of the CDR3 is TGTGCCAGCAACTCCCAGGGTCAAGAGACCCAGTACTTC. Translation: CASNSQGQETQYF.

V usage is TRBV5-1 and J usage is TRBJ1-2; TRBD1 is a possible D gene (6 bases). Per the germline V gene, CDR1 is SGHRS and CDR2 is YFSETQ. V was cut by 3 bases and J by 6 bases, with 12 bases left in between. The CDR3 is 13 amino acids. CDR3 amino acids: CASSWDTGNGYTF. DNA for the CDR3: TGCGCCAGCAGCTGGGATACAGGGAATGGCTACACCTTC.

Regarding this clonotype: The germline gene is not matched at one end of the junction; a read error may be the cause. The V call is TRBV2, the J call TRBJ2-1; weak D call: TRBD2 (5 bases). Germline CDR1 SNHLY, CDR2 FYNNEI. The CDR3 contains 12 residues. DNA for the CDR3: TGTGCCAGCAGGGAAGCGGTGGATGAGCAGTTCTTC. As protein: CASREAVDEQFF. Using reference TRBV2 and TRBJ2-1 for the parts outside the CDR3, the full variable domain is EPEVTQTPSHQVTQMGQEVILRCVPISNHLYFYWYRQILGQKVEFLVSFYNNEISEKSEIFDDQFSVERPDGSNFTLKIRSTKLEDSAMYFCASREAVDEQFFGPGTRLTVL.